This passage covers 32 T cell receptor beta chains from one sample sequenced in a study of blood T cell repertoires in COVID-19. The method was immunoSEQ multiplex PCR; TCRdb's version includes in-frame clones alone and lacks a portion of them. The data hold more than 65,000 clones, with roughly 78% observed a single time. The sequenced material came from peripheral blood. Receptor source: a human donor in a cohort sampled during active COVID-19.

The chain links TRBV24-1 to TRBJ2-2; 8 bases align to TRBD1. The CDR3 has 15 amino acids. Germline lookup yields CDR1 KGHDR and CDR2 SFDVKD. V lost 4 bases and J lost 1; bases outside the gene matches: 1. CDR3 loop: CATSEGTGNTGELFF. The DNA of the CDR3 is TGTGCCACCAGTGAGGGGACAGGGAACACCGGGGAGCTGTTTTTT.

This clone was seen only once. J is TRBJ1-3 and V is TRBV5-1; the match to TRBD1 covers 8 bases. The CDR3 extends over 17 amino acids. Germline V CDR1 and CDR2: SGHRS, YFSETQ. V was pared by 0 bases and J by 2 bases, with 7 bases of the junction left unmatched. The CDR3: CASSLAGGGLAGNTIYF. The CDR3, as DNA: TGCGCCAGCAGCTTGGCAGGGGGCGGTTTAGCTGGAAACACCATATATTTT.

The chain has TRBV5-1 and TRBJ1-2; a weak D match, TRBD1 (5 bases). Trimming cost V 0 bases and J 7 bases, with 10 bases left between them. Per the germline V gene, CDR1 is SGHRS and CDR2 is YFSETQ. The CDR3 covers 13 residues. The CDR3 region is CASSLGQGSGYTF. The CDR3 DNA is TGCGCCAGCAGCTTGGGTCAGGGAAGTGGCTACACCTTC.

This chain joins TRBV13 and TRBJ1-4; TRBD1 aligns across 8 bases. V shed 3 bases, J shed 8 bases, and the junction held 5 bases outside the gene matches. This CDR3 has 14 amino acids. The germline V gene has CDR1 PRHDT and CDR2 FYEKMQ (reference sequence). CDR3 coding DNA: TGTGCCAGCAGCTTTGACAGGGGCGGGGAAAAACTGTTTTTT. This encodes CASSFDRGGEKLFF.

The chain joins TRBV10-1 to TRBJ1-1; D might be TRBD1 (6 bases). V lost 0 bases and J lost 4, with 12 bases in between. Germline V gene lookup returns CDR1 WNHNN and CDR2 SYGVQD (reference sequence). The CDR3 has 15 residues. CDR3 bases: TGCGCCAGCAGTGAGTCTCAGGGGTCGGGCACTGAAGCTTTCTTT. As protein: CASSESQGSGTEAFF.

The chain is built from TRBV18 and TRBJ1-5, with TRBD1 identical over 9 bases. Germline V CDR1 and CDR2: KGHSH, LQKENI. V was pared by 0 bases and J by 7 bases, with 7 bases of the junction left unmatched. CDR3 size: 16 residues. CDR3 amino acids: CASSPPGQGGLQPQHF. The CDR3 DNA sequence: TGTGCCAGCTCACCACCGGGACAGGGAGGGTTGCAGCCCCAGCATTTT.

CDR3 in amino acids: CASSDGERGEQFF. Here the CDR3 DNA reads TGTGCCAGCAGTGACGGCGAGCGGGGGGAGCAGTTCTTC. The J gene is TRBJ2-1, the V gene TRBV6-4; 8 bases fit TRBD2. With V trimmed by 2 bases and J by 10 bases, 4 bases remained unmatched. The germline V gene has CDR1 MRHNA and CDR2 SNTAGT. The CDR3 is made up of 13 amino acids.

The J gene is TRBJ2-2, the V gene TRBV25-1, with 8 bases fitting TRBD1. From germline, CDR1 is MGHDK and CDR2 SYGVNS. With V trimmed by 4 bases and J by 4 bases, 2 bases remained unmatched. The CDR3 loop spans 14 amino acids. CDR3: CASSVQGGTGELFF. The CDR3 DNA sequence: TGTGCCAGCAGTGTACAGGGGGGCACCGGGGAGCTGTTTTTT.

Here the CDR3 reads CASSPPGGLEQYF. The CDR3 bases are TGTGCCAGCTCACCCCCAGGCGGGTTGGAGCAGTACTTC. The chain carries TRBV18 and TRBJ2-7; D possibly corresponds to TRBD2 (5 bases). Germline loops: CDR1 KGHSH, CDR2 LQKENI. The CDR3 runs to 13 residues. Trimming shortened V by 3 bases and J by 7 bases, and 13 bases separated the two germline ends.

The J gene is TRBJ2-7, the V gene TRBV6-5; 10 bases are shared with TRBD1. After removal of 10 bases from V and 3 bases from J, the junction contained 6 bases not matched to a gene. CDR1 is MNHEY, CDR2 SVGAGI, per germline. The CDR3 spans 13 residues. As DNA, the CDR3 is TGTGCCATCGATCGGGACAGGGGCTACGAGCAGTACTTC. It specifies CAIDRDRGYEQYF.

The DNA of the CDR3 is TGTGCCAGCAGTCCGAACGTGGCAGTTGAAGCTTTCTTT. Translating it yields CASSPNVAVEAFF. This chain uses TRBV27 with TRBJ1-1, with D unclear. The CDR3 covers 13 residues. Trimming left V 5 bases short and J 7 bases short, with 14 bases between. CDR1 and CDR2 (germline): MNHEY, SMNVEV (reference sequence).

This clone has only one observation. The genes are TRBV4-1 and TRBJ1-6; 7 nucleotides line up with TRBD1. V shed 9 bases, J shed 7 bases, and the junction held 9 bases outside the gene matches. The CDR3 is 14 amino acids. CDR1 is MGHRA, CDR2 YSYEKL, per germline. The CDR3 spells CASNSGDRNSPLHF. The CDR3 DNA is TGCGCCAGTAACTCGGGGGACAGAAATTCACCCCTCCACTTT.

The V call is TRBV30, the J call TRBJ2-3, with D possibly being TRBD1 or TRBD2 (6 bases each). V shed 5 bases and J shed 3 bases, with 18 bases lying between them. Germline CDR1 reads GTSNPN; CDR2 reads SVGIG (reference sequence). The CDR3 is 15 residues long. CDR3 amino acids: CAWGGRLRRTDTQYF. The CDR3 DNA sequence: TGTGCCTGGGGGGGGCGGTTACGACGTACAGATACGCAGTATTTT. The complete variable domain, with remaining parts taken from reference TRBV30 and TRBJ2-3, reads SQTIHQWPATLVQPVGSPLSLECTVEGTSNPNLYWYRQAAGRGLQLLFYSVGIGQISSEVPQNLSASRPQDRQFILSSKKLLLSDSGFYLCAWGGRLRRTDTQYFGPGTRLTVL.

This chain links TRBV29-1 with TRBJ2-1, with 13 bases aligning to TRBD2. CDR3 length equals 14 residues. Germline loops: CDR1 SQVTM, CDR2 ANQGSEA. With 5 bases clipped from V and 14 bases from J, the junction kept 12 bases outside the gene matches. In DNA, the CDR3 is TGCAGCGTTACACTAGCGGGGGGGCGGCTGAGGGAGTTCTTC. Protein: CSVTLAGGRLREFF.

This chain joins TRBV7-2 and TRBJ1-6; 9 nucleotides match TRBD1. CDR1 and CDR2 (germline): SGHTA, FQGNSA. The CDR3 runs 14 residues. Trimming took 5 bases from V and 10 from J; bases not matched to a gene: 6. CDR3 residues: CASSARTGVSPLHF. The CDR3 DNA reads TGTGCCAGCAGCGCCCGGACAGGGGTGTCACCCCTCCACTTT.

V gene TRBV7-2 combines with J gene TRBJ1-6; a possible D gene is TRBD1 (6 bases). V lost 5 bases and J lost 3, with 17 bases in between. Per germline, CDR1 SGHTA and CDR2 FQGNSA. This CDR3 spans 17 amino acids. CDR3 residues: CASSPNQGRGYNSPLHF. CDR3 in DNA: TGTGCCAGCAGCCCGAACCAGGGGCGAGGCTATAATTCACCCCTCCACTTT.

The chain couples TRBV7-2 to TRBJ2-2; 7 bases line up with TRBD2. Germline V CDR1 and CDR2: SGHTA, FQGNSA. The CDR3 is made up of 16 amino acids. The ends lost 8 bases at V and 1 base at J; junction bases unmatched: 10. CDR3 amino acids: CASPLGSGLNTGELFF. In nucleotides, the CDR3 is TGTGCCAGCCCCCTGGGTAGCGGGCTGAACACCGGGGAGCTGTTTTTT.

The J gene is TRBJ2-3, the V gene TRBV10-3, with TRBD2 matching over 8 bases. The CDR3 loop spans 15 amino acids. Germline V CDR1 and CDR2: ENHRY, SYGVKD. Trimming removed 2 bases from V and 5 bases from J; junction bases left unmatched: 6. The CDR3 DNA sequence: TGTGCCATCAGTGAGCCGGGGGGGGCCTTAGATACGCAGTATTTT. Translating it yields CAISEPGGALDTQYF.

The chain joins TRBV6-5 to TRBJ2-7; perhaps TRBD1 as D (6 bases). Germline values: CDR1 MNHEY, CDR2 SVGAGI. CDR3 length: 13 amino acids. Trimming took 2 bases from V and 4 from J, leaving 9 bases between them. CDR3 sequence reads: CASSYRGQYEQYF. DNA of the CDR3: TGTGCCAGCAGTTACCGAGGACAGTACGAGCAGTACTTC.

This sequence joins TRBV3-1 (or the pseudogene TRBV3-2) and TRBJ1-6, with unresolved D. CDR1 LGHDT and CDR2 YNNKEL come from the germline V gene (reference sequence). This CDR3 has 16 residues. V was clipped by 1 base and J by 0 bases, with 7 bases between them. The CDR3 bases are TGTGCCAGCAGCCAAGGGGAGAGCTCCTATAATTCACCCCTCCACTTT. Translated: CASSQGESSYNSPLHF.

The CDR3 sequence is CASSQGGQGYQPQHF. CDR3 coding DNA: TGTGCCAGCAGCCAGGGGGGACAGGGATATCAGCCCCAGCATTTT. The chain joins TRBV3-1 (or the pseudogene TRBV3-2) to TRBJ1-5; 9 nucleotides agree with TRBD1. With V trimmed by 3 bases and J by 5 bases, 5 bases remained unmatched. The CDR3 length is 15 residues. In germline, CDR1 is LGHDT, CDR2 YNNKEL (reference sequence).

J is TRBJ2-1 and V is TRBV5-1; TRBD1 is a possible D gene (5 bases). Germline assignment: CDR1 SGHRS and CDR2 YFSETQ. The CDR3 sequence is 13 residues long. The V gene lost 2 bases and the J gene lost 4 bases, with 7 bases spanning the gap. DNA of the CDR3: TGCGCCAGCAGCTTCGCAGGGTACAATGAGCAGTTCTTC. This sequence encodes CASSFAGYNEQFF.

The rearrangement joins TRBV19 to TRBJ1-2; 9 bases fit TRBD1. V lost 6 bases to trimming and J lost 5 bases; unmatched junction nucleotides: 4. Germline V gene lookup returns CDR1 LNHDA and CDR2 SQIVND (reference sequence). CDR3 length: 13 amino acids. CDR3 protein: CASRTGTGYGYTF. CDR3 nucleotides: TGTGCCAGTAGAACCGGGACAGGGTATGGCTACACCTTC.

V gene TRBV10-3 combines with J gene TRBJ2-7, with a tentative D call TRBD2 (6 bases). Germline lookup yields CDR1 ENHRY and CDR2 SYGVKD. V gave up 10 bases and J gave up 3 bases, with 19 bases separating them. This CDR3 is 14 amino acids long. CDR3 residues: CATSPGGGVYEQYF. The CDR3 DNA follows: TGTGCCACCTCCCCCGGGGGTGGGGTCTACGAGCAGTACTTC.

V is TRBV7-2 and J is TRBJ2-3; 8 bases are shared with TRBD2. The germline V gene has CDR1 SGHTA and CDR2 FQGNSA. V was pared by 5 bases and J by 6 bases, with 10 bases of the junction left unmatched. There are 15 residues in the CDR3. The CDR3: CASSPKRGPRDTQYF. CDR3 bases: TGTGCCAGCAGCCCCAAGCGGGGGCCGAGGGATACGCAGTATTTT.

Written as DNA, the CDR3 is TGTGCCAGCAGCTTAGCGCACGGCAGGGGCTACAATGAGCAGTTCTTC. Its protein is CASSLAHGRGYNEQFF. The rearrangement uses TRBV7-2 and TRBJ2-1; TRBD1 might be the D (6 bases). Germline-derived CDR1 and CDR2 are SGHTA and FQGNSA. V was pared by 0 bases and J by 3 bases, with 12 bases between. This CDR3 is 16 amino acids long.

The chain joins TRBV5-5 to TRBJ2-7, with D possibly TRBD1 on 6 matching bases. This CDR3 is built from 15 residues. Germline loops: CDR1 SGHKS, CDR2 YYEKEE (reference sequence). V was trimmed by 3 bases and J by 0 bases, leaving 13 bases between them. The DNA for the CDR3 is TGTGCCAGCAGCTCGGACAGAGGGACCTCCTACGAGCAGTACTTC. Protein: CASSSDRGTSYEQYF.

The table lists this clone with a count of one. This CDR3 is CASSETGSLSGETQYF. The CDR3 DNA sequence: TGTGCCAGCAGTGAAACAGGCAGCTTGTCGGGTGAGACCCAGTACTTC. The V gene is TRBV6-1, the J gene TRBJ2-5; possibly TRBD1 for D (5 bases). Germline V CDR1 and CDR2: MNHNS, SASEGT. V lost 2 bases, J lost 5 bases, and 18 bases lay in between. The CDR3 is 16 residues long.

This clone was observed a few times. This chain joins TRBV2 and TRBJ1-2, with 7 bases matching TRBD1. Germline V gives CDR1 SNHLY, CDR2 FYNNEI. J gave up 5 bases and V 7 bases, and 10 bases lay outside the gene matches. The CDR3 consists of 14 residues. The CDR3, as DNA: TGTGCCAGCACAGCCGGGACAGCTGATTATGGCTACACCTTC. Translated, it gives CASTAGTADYGYTF.

The chain combines TRBV18 with TRBJ2-1; TRBD1 matches 8 bases. V lost 5 bases and J lost 10; bases outside the gene matches: 1. The CDR3 is 11 amino acids. Per germline, CDR1 KGHSH and CDR2 LQKENI. The CDR3 DNA reads TGTGCCAGCTCAACAGGGGGGGAGCAGTTCTTC. Amino acids: CASSTGGEQFF.

V is TRBV10-2 and J is TRBJ1-2; D remains unclear. The V end lost 3 bases, the J end lost 6 bases, and 14 bases lay between the germline ends. This CDR3 has 14 amino acids. Per the germline V gene, CDR1 is WSHSY and CDR2 is SAAADI. This chain's CDR3 is CASSEVAPADGYTF. CDR3 nucleotide sequence: TGCGCCAGCAGTGAAGTGGCGCCCGCGGATGGCTACACCTTC.

CDR3: CASSPGQGWGYEQYF. The CDR3 DNA sequence: TGTGCCAGCAGTCCAGGACAGGGGTGGGGCTACGAGCAGTACTTC. The chain recombines TRBV27 with TRBJ2-7; 9 bases agree with TRBD1. The CDR3 spans 15 residues. Germline CDR1 reads MNHEY; CDR2 reads SMNVEV (reference sequence). The ends lost 5 bases at V and 3 bases at J; junction bases unmatched: 8.